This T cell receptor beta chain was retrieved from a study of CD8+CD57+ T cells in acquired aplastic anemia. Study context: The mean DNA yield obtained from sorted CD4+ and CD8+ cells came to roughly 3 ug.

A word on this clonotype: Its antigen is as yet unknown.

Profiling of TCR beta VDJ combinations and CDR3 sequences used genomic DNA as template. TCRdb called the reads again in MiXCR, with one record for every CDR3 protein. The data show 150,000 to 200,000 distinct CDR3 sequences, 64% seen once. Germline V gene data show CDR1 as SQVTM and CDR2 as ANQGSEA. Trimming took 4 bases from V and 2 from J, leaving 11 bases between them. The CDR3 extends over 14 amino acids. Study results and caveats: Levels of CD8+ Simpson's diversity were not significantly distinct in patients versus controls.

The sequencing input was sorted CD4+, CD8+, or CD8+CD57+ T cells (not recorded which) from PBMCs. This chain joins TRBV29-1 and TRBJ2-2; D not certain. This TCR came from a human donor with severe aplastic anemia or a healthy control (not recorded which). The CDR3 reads CSVVAEINTGELFF. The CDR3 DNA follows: TGCAGCGTTGTGGCAGAGATAAACACCGGGGAGCTGTTTTTT.